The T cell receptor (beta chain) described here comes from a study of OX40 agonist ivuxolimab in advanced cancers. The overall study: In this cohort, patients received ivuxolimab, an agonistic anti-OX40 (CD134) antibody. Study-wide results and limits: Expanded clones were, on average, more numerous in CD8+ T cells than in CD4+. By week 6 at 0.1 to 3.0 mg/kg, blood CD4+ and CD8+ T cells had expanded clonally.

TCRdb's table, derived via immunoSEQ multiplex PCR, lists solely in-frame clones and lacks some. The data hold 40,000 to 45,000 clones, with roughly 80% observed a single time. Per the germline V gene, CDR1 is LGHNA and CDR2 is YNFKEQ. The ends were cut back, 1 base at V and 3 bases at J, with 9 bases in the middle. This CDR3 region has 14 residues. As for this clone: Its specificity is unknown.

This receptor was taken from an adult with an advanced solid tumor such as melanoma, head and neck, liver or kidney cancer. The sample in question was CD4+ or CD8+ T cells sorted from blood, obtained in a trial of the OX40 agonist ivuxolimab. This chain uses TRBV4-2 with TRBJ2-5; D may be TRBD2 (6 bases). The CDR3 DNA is TGTGCCAGCAGCCAAGGCTGGGGGGAAGAGACCCAGTACTTC. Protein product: CASSQGWGEETQYF.